A single sample is the source of the 25 T cell receptor beta chains below, sequenced in a study of identical twins. TCRdb re-derived calls from the 5' RACE reads in MiXCR, one entry per CDR3 protein. The table lists 270,000 or so distinct CDR3 sequences, approximately 8.6% of them singletons. These data were likewise used in another study, on yellow fever vaccine responses in identical twins.

Sequencing was carried out using CD8+ T cells sorted from blood. These receptors all stem from a woman aged 18-35 years in good health.

The chain joins TRBV6-5 to TRBJ1-2, with a weak D call TRBD1 (5 bases). V was shortened by 4 bases and J by 1 base, with 10 bases between the two germline ends. Germline V gives CDR1 MNHEY, CDR2 SVGAGI. This CDR3 region has 14 residues. Here the CDR3 DNA reads TGTGCCAGCAGTTTCGACGACAGTAACTATGGCTACACCTTC. Amino acid sequence: CASSFDDSNYGYTF.

This clonotype appeared a few times. Written as DNA, the CDR3 is TGTGCCAGCAGCCGAAACCCTGCAGACACCGGGGAGCTGTTTTTT. It specifies CASSRNPADTGELFF. This chain uses TRBV7-9 with TRBJ2-2, with unresolved D. Deletions cut 5 bases from V and 3 bases from J, with 13 bases between. This CDR3 region has 15 residues. Germline CDR1 and CDR2: SEHNR and FQNEAQ (reference sequence).

This clonotype was counted many times. The chain couples TRBV6-2 or TRBV6-3 to TRBJ2-1; 13 bases align to TRBD2. CDR3 size: 15 residues. Germline CDR1 reads MNHEY; CDR2 reads SVGEGT. With V trimmed by 5 bases and J by 3 bases, 1 base remained unmatched. The CDR3: CASSRTSGGYNEQFF. The CDR3 region has the DNA TGTGCCAGCAGTAGGACTAGCGGGGGCTACAATGAGCAGTTCTTC.

The rearrangement uses TRBV7-8 and TRBJ2-2; 11 bases line up with TRBD2. Trimming cost V 1 base and J 3 bases; bases outside gene matches: 7. This CDR3 has 18 amino acids. Looked up from germline, CDR1 is SGHVS and CDR2 is FQNEAQ. The CDR3 DNA sequence: TGTGCCAGCAGCTTAGTGGCTAGCGGGAGGTTCGACACCGGGGAGCTGTTTTTT. The encoded protein is CASSLVASGRFDTGELFF.

The rearrangement uses TRBV29-1 and TRBJ1-2; possible D gene TRBD1, 6 bases. This CDR3 region has 13 residues. The germline V gene encodes CDR1 SQVTM and CDR2 ANQGSEA. V lost 1 base to trimming and J lost 2 bases, with 8 bases between them. This CDR3 reads CSVEAGQNYGYTF. CDR3 DNA: TGCAGCGTTGAAGCAGGACAGAACTATGGCTACACCTTC. Full variable domain (missing parts from reference TRBV29-1 and TRBJ1-2): SAVISQKPSRDICQRGTSLTIQCQVDSQVTMMFWYRQQPGQSLTLIATANQGSEATYESGFVIDKFPISRPNLTFSTLTVSNMSPEDSSIYLCSVEAGQNYGYTFGSGTRLTVV.

This sequence joins TRBV6-1 and TRBJ2-3; 10 nucleotides line up with TRBD2. The CDR3 is 15 amino acids. The V segment lost 6 bases and the J segment 1 base; nucleotides outside the gene matches: 4. The germline V gene has CDR1 MNHNS and CDR2 SASEGT. In DNA, the CDR3 is TGTGCCAGCAGCTCTAGCGGGAGCGGCACAGATACGCAGTATTTT. Its translation: CASSSSGSGTDTQYF.

The chain recombines TRBV7-6 with TRBJ2-7, with unresolved D. Trimming cost V 5 bases and J 3 bases, with 11 bases left between them. The CDR3 loop spans 13 amino acids. Looked up from germline, CDR1 is SGHVS and CDR2 is FNYEAQ. In DNA form, the CDR3 reads TGTGCCAGCAGCCAGACACCGGGCTACGAGCAGTACTTC. Translated, it gives CASSQTPGYEQYF.

There are many counts of this clonotype. The chain has TRBV3-1 and TRBJ2-7, with no clear D. V was trimmed by 3 bases and J by 1 base, leaving 10 bases between them. CDR3 size: 14 residues. CDR1 and CDR2 from the germline V gene are LGHDT and YNNKEL (reference sequence). The CDR3 is CASSQSGLSYEQYF. The CDR3 nucleotides are TGTGCCAGCAGCCAGTCCGGCTTATCCTACGAGCAGTACTTC.

This clonotype was picked up many times. The J gene is TRBJ1-2, the V gene TRBV29-1; 7 bases are shared with TRBD1. This CDR3 spans 14 amino acids. The trim removed 6 bases at V and 2 bases at J, leaving 9 bases unmatched. Germline values: CDR1 SQVTM, CDR2 ANQGSEA. CDR3 sequence reads: CSVVDRQGNYGYTF. DNA for the CDR3: TGCAGCGTCGTTGACAGACAGGGAAACTATGGCTACACCTTC.

The chain is built from TRBV2 and TRBJ2-7, with a possible D match to TRBD1 (5 bases). The CDR3 spans 12 residues. V was shortened by 7 bases and J by 3 bases, with 10 bases between the two germline ends. Germline loops: CDR1 SNHLY, CDR2 FYNNEI. The CDR3, as DNA: TGTGCCAGCATTTCAGGGATCTACGAGCAGTACTTC. Translation: CASISGIYEQYF.

This clonotype was detected only a few times. V is TRBV9 and J is TRBJ2-7; D gene uncertain. Trimming took 3 bases from V and 6 from J, leaving 16 bases between them. Germline V gene sequence: CDR1 SGDLS, CDR2 YYNGEE. The CDR3 sequence is 14 residues long. The CDR3 region is CASSASIGLPEQYF. DNA of the CDR3: TGTGCCAGCAGCGCCTCGATCGGGCTGCCCGAGCAGTACTTC.

This clonotype was seen repeatedly, ten times or more. The V gene is TRBV12-3 or TRBV12-4, the J gene TRBJ2-1; D is unresolved. V was pared by 0 bases and J by 8 bases, with 11 bases between. The CDR3 has 14 residues. The CDR3 sequence: CASSLAGITDEQFF. The CDR3 coding sequence is TGTGCCAGCAGTTTAGCAGGGATTACGGATGAGCAGTTCTTC.

This clonotype was seen at least ten times. The V gene is TRBV11-1, the J gene TRBJ2-2; 15 positions match TRBD2. This CDR3 contains 18 residues. The J segment lost 0 bases and the V segment lost 5 bases, leaving 4 bases of the junction unmatched. Germline lookup yields CDR1 SGHAT and CDR2 FQDESV (reference sequence). CDR3 sequence (DNA): TGTGCCAGCAGCCCGCGGACTAGCGGGGGGGCGAACACCGGGGAGCTGTTTTTT. This codes for CASSPRTSGGANTGELFF.

This clonotype was recorded many times. V gene TRBV29-1 combines with J gene TRBJ2-5, with 7 nucleotides matching TRBD1. Germline V gene sequence: CDR1 SQVTM, CDR2 ANQGSEA. Trimming at V came to 2 bases and at J to 5 bases, leaving 14 bases not matched to a gene. The CDR3 has 16 amino acids. CDR3 sequence reads: CSVEPHELRQGETQYF. CDR3 bases: TGCAGCGTTGAACCGCACGAGTTGAGACAGGGCGAGACCCAGTACTTC.

CDR3 in amino acids: CATRTSGLQETQYF. The CDR3 bases are TGTGCCACCCGGACTAGCGGGCTTCAAGAGACCCAGTACTTC. The V gene is TRBV15, the J gene TRBJ2-5, with TRBD2 identical over 11 bases. The length of the CDR3 is 14 residues. CDR1 and CDR2 from the germline V gene are LNHNV and YYDKDF (reference sequence). Trimming cost V 8 bases and J 2 bases; bases outside gene matches: 4.

This clonotype showed up many times. The rearrangement uses TRBV29-1 and TRBJ2-7; D ambiguous. The V gene lost 4 bases and the J gene lost 2 bases, with 12 bases spanning the gap. Germline V CDR1 and CDR2: SQVTM, ANQGSEA. This CDR3 contains 13 residues. Here the CDR3 reads CSVVPTETYEQYF. CDR3 sequence (DNA): TGCAGCGTTGTCCCAACAGAGACCTACGAGCAGTACTTC.

This clonotype was counted between two and nine times. The rearrangement uses TRBV5-6 and TRBJ2-7; D not resolved. The CDR3 contains 12 residues. Germline loops: CDR1 SGHDT, CDR2 YYEEEE. V was cut by 4 bases and J by 2 bases, with 7 bases left in between. The CDR3 loop reads CASSTEAYEQYF. The CDR3 coding sequence is TGTGCCAGCAGCACAGAAGCCTACGAGCAGTACTTC.

In regard to this clonotype: Its ends do not fully match the called genes, so a read error is possible. The chain links TRBV23-1 to TRBJ2-7, with D unresolved. TRBV23-1 counts as an open reading frame of uncertain function. This CDR3 has 14 amino acids. CDR3 DNA sequence: TGCGCCAGCAGTCGCCAACGAGATTGTACGGTTCGAGACTTC. Amino acids: CASSRQRDCTVRDF.

This clonotype showed up many times. The rearrangement uses TRBV4-3 and TRBJ2-1; the match to TRBD1 covers 10 bases. V lost 3 bases and J lost 6; bases outside the gene matches: 5. Per the germline V gene, CDR1 is LGHNA and CDR2 is YSLEER. There are 15 residues in the CDR3. The CDR3 DNA reads TGCGCCAGCAGCCAGGGACAGGGGAGAGGCAATGAGCAGTTCTTC. Its translation: CASSQGQGRGNEQFF.

This clonotype was detected ten times or more. Germline and junction disagree at one end, which may indicate a read error. The genes are TRBV4-1 and TRBJ2-3; the D is unclear. The CDR3 loop spans 13 amino acids. Germline values: CDR1 MGHRA, CDR2 YSYEKL. In DNA, the CDR3 is TGCGCCATCAGCAGAGGAGTCGCAGATACGCAGTATTTT. Translating it yields CAISRGVADTQYF.

This clonotype was detected many times. V usage is TRBV7-6 and J usage is TRBJ2-7; D call uncertain. The CDR3 runs to 13 residues. V lost 5 bases, J lost 6 bases, and 14 bases lay in between. Per the germline V gene, CDR1 is SGHVS and CDR2 is FNYEAQ. The CDR3 bases are TGTGCCAGCAGCCTAGGGCTTAGCTTCGAGCAGTACTTC. Its translation is CASSLGLSFEQYF.

The chain employs TRBV6-1 and TRBJ2-1, with 7 nucleotides matching TRBD2. The trim removed 7 bases at V and 5 bases at J, leaving 5 bases unmatched. Germline V CDR1 and CDR2: MNHNS, SASEGT. The CDR3 covers 13 residues. CDR3 DNA sequence: TGTGCCAGCACTCGGGGGGAAAACAATGAGCAGTTCTTC. Translation gives CASTRGENNEQFF.

This clonotype was counted many times. J is TRBJ2-7 and V is TRBV7-2; 8 bases are shared with TRBD1. CDR3 length: 14 amino acids. Per germline, CDR1 SGHTA and CDR2 FQGNSA. V lost 4 bases, J lost 0 bases, and 2 bases stayed unmatched. Written as DNA, the CDR3 is TGTGCCAGCAGCTGGACAGGGAGCTCCTACGAGCAGTACTTC. It specifies CASSWTGSSYEQYF.

There are many counts of this clonotype. The V gene is TRBV7-9, the J gene TRBJ2-1, with TRBD2 identical over 8 bases. The CDR3 sequence is 13 residues long. Germline values: CDR1 SEHNR, CDR2 FQNEAQ (reference sequence). V gave up 5 bases and J gave up 9 bases; unmatched junction bases: 6. The CDR3 region is CASSPQTSVEQFF. Here the CDR3 DNA reads TGTGCCAGCAGCCCACAGACTAGCGTTGAGCAGTTCTTC.

This clonotype turned up a few times. The rearrangement joins TRBV27 to TRBJ2-5; 9 nucleotides line up with TRBD1. The CDR3 has 19 residues. Germline CDR1 MNHEY, CDR2 SMNVEV (reference sequence). V dropped 6 bases and J dropped 3; count of bases not matched to a gene: 20. The CDR3 DNA is TGTGCCAGCAGCCATTGGGGCCTCCACAGGGGGCGAGTAAAAGAGACCCAGTACTTC. This gives the protein CASSHWGLHRGRVKETQYF.